This T cell receptor beta chain was identified during a study of post-analysis software for immune sequencing data (dated by TCRdb to between 2014 and 2017). Regarding the research as a whole: Disease courses on record covered relapsing-remitting, secondary progressive and progressive-relapsing multiple sclerosis, though some patients had no subtype annotation. A subset of samples was prepared in parallel using single-end sample barcoding, then pooled and co-amplified after Illumina adapter ligation. Patient repertoires were compared against roughly 12 previously published healthy control repertoires from donors aged about 6 to 26 years. Study-level results and caveats: Normalized Chao1 diversity was significantly lower in multiple sclerosis patients than controls, suggesting substantial peripheral T-cell clonal expansion. Significantly higher frequencies in patients than in controls were found for five or six TRBV segments, including TRBV5-6, TRBV5-1 and TRBV20-1. The control group was slightly older than the multiple sclerosis patient group. Direct clustering with F measure showed strong co-clustering of samples prepared in the same batch, prompting a batch-effect correction.

To demonstrate the VDJtools post-analysis software, the study profiled TCR beta repertoires from the peripheral blood of about a dozen young patients with multiple sclerosis. The patients with multiple sclerosis were children and adolescents between roughly 6 and 17 years of age. Comments on this clonotype: Its antigen remains unidentified. The sample holds no much larger clone one base away, and base qualities are not on file.

CDR1 and CDR2 (SEHNR, FQNEAQ) derive from the germline V gene (reference sequence). The CDR3 measures 14 amino acids from cysteine to phenylalanine. The retained sequence is limited to the CDR3, 42 bases, with the frame set at the first base. At the junction V is shortened by 5 bases and J by 4 bases; bases outside the gene matches: 7. Library creation used PCR. The sample was run on an Illumina HiSeq 2500. To reduce PCR and sequencing biases, unique molecular identifiers were built into the TCR beta cDNA libraries. About 500,000 cDNA molecules were obtained per 1 to 10 million input T cells, so each molecule approximated one T cell. Patient libraries were prepared and sequenced with the same protocol used for the earlier healthy control dataset. Within a given batch, samples were prepared together, multiplexed and sequenced on the same HiSeq lane. The original pipeline was this. MIGEC was used to process the raw barcoded reads, and molecular identifier groups with only a single read were discarded before consensus assembly and CDR3 extraction. VDJtools was used for post-analysis of the clonotype tables, with diversity normalized by down-sampling every dataset to the smallest sample size. Repertoire overlap clustering matched CDR3 amino acid but not nucleotide sequences to correct batch-related cross-sample contamination. The public reads were reanalyzed by TCRdb: fastp trimming at Q25, MiXCR alignment, in-frame beta chains only. Merged by CDR3 protein, the rows form single entries marked with the most common genes and DNA. The V and J calls, along with clone size, are taken from TCRdb and not from the paper's own processing. This sample comprises roughly 400,000 distinct CDR3 sequences, 35% to 45% of them detected only once. Roughly 8.2% of the sample is in the top ten clones.

The clonotype originates from a girl between 2 and 10 years old with multiple sclerosis. Sequencing input: blood. In this chain, TRBV7-9 is recombined with TRBJ1-1, with 7 middle bases fitting TRBD1. CDR3 region: CASSADRRGTEAFF. The nucleotides are TGTGCCAGCAGCGCGGACAGGCGGGGCACTGAAGCTTTCTTT.